Listed below are T cell receptor beta chains from one sample, sequenced in a study of beta chain features in type 1 diabetes. Clones were sequenced by immunoSEQ multiplex PCR, and TCRdb holds only the in-frame ones, with some missing. The data show around 130,000 clones, about 10% seen once. The material sequenced was central memory CD4+ T cells from blood. The receptors originated from a man younger than 45 with type 1 diabetes. The CDR3 runs from the conserved cysteine through the conserved F or W. The D gene is left open where the match is weak. Rows may omit the clone size; those that give it use once, few, many or a size class.

D: TRBD2; size: .; V: TRBV7-3; length: 16; J: TRBJ2-1; CDR3: CASSMGLAGLKGEQFF; DNA: TGTGCCAGCAGCATGGGACTAGCGGGCTTAAAGGGTGAGCAGTTCTTC
D: .; size: .; V: TRBV30; length: 16; J: TRBJ1-2; CDR3: CAWSDHTRRARYGYTF; DNA: TGTGCCTGGAGTGATCACACTAGGAGGGCGAGGTATGGCTACACCTTC
D: TRBD2; size: few; V: TRBV4-2; length: 15; J: TRBJ2-2; CDR3: CASSERGGDTGELFF; DNA: TGTGCCAGCAGCGAACGGGGGGGAGACACCGGGGAGCTGTTTTTT
D: TRBD1; size: .; V: TRBV19; length: 14; J: TRBJ1-6; CDR3: CASSRDSRFSPLHF; DNA: TGTGCCAGTAGCCGGGACAGCCGTTTCTCACCCCTCCACTTT
D: .; size: .; V: TRBV19; length: 14; J: TRBJ1-5; CDR3: CASSLSLGEQPQHF; DNA: TGTGCCAGTAGTCTCTCATTGGGCGAACAGCCCCAGCATTTT
D: .; size: few; V: TRBV7-8; length: 13; J: TRBJ2-7; CDR3: CASSLGARERQYF; DNA: TGTGCCAGCAGCTTAGGGGCCAGGGAACGGCAGTACTTC
D: TRBD1; size: .; V: TRBV6-5; length: 14; J: TRBJ1-2; CDR3: CASTRTGANYGYTF; DNA: TGTGCCAGCACTCGGACAGGGGCTAACTATGGCTACACCTTC
D: TRBD2; size: few; V: TRBV15; length: 20; J: TRBJ2-1; CDR3: CATSRDTSGGGTGTYNEQFF; DNA: TGTGCCACCAGCAGAGATACTAGCGGGGGGGGGACCGGGACCTACAATGAGCAGTTCTTC
D: .; size: few; V: TRBV2; length: 14; J: TRBJ2-7; CDR3: CASIMDGGAYEQYF; DNA: TGTGCCAGCATTATGGACGGGGGAGCCTACGAGCAGTACTTC
D: .; size: .; V: TRBV5-4; length: 12; J: TRBJ2-1; CDR3: CASSPYEGEQFF; DNA: TGTGCCAGCAGCCCCTACGAGGGTGAGCAGTTCTTC
D: .; size: few; V: TRBV9; length: 14; J: TRBJ2-1; CDR3: CASSVSGRNDEQFF; DNA: TGTGCCAGCAGCGTCTCCGGGAGAAACGATGAGCAGTTCTTC
D: TRBD1; size: few; V: TRBV5-4; length: 14; J: TRBJ2-7; CDR3: CASSSPDRGSEQYF; DNA: TGTGCCAGCAGCTCGCCGGACAGGGGGAGCGAGCAGTACTTC